These 9 T cell receptor beta chains originate from one sample sequenced in a study of shared clonotypes between healthy human individuals. The table came from immunoSEQ multiplex PCR; TCRdb's copy has only in-frame clones and leaves some out. The table includes about 520,000 clones, almost 80% detected once. The sequencing input was PBMCs. These receptor sequences come from a woman between 40 and 50 years old in good health. Some clones in this sample may be carry-over from other donors' samples.

The chain uses TRBV11-2 and TRBJ2-5, with D unclear. Germline V gene data show CDR1 as SGHAT and CDR2 as FQNNGV. V was shortened by 3 bases and J by 5 bases, with 13 bases between the two germline ends. This CDR3 is built from 14 residues. The CDR3 loop is CASSFSLESETQYF. CDR3 nucleotide sequence: TGTGCCAGCAGCTTTAGTCTGGAGTCGGAGACCCAGTACTTC.

The chain uses TRBV18 and TRBJ1-2; D perhaps matches TRBD1 (6 bases). Germline assignment: CDR1 KGHSH and CDR2 LQKENI. The CDR3 totals 18 residues. V was clipped by 3 bases and J by 5 bases, with 25 bases between them. The CDR3 loop reads CASSPIGGGGNLEYGYTF. As DNA, the CDR3 is TGTGCCAGCTCACCTATTGGAGGAGGGGGGAATCTGGAGTATGGCTACACCTTC.

V usage is TRBV10-3 and J usage is TRBJ2-1, with no clear D. The CDR3 spans 14 residues. CDR1 is ENHRY and CDR2 is SYGVKD in the germline V gene. V dropped 7 bases and J dropped 0 bases, with 10 bases sitting between them. In nucleotides, the CDR3 is TGTGCCATCAACCCGGAGAGCTCCTACAATGAGCAGTTCTTC. Translated: CAINPESSYNEQFF.

A few counts support this clone. The chain combines TRBV27 with TRBJ2-7; either TRBD1 or TRBD2 may supply D (5 bases each). V lost 5 bases and J 2 bases, leaving 16 bases between the germline ends. The V gene's germline CDR1 is MNHEY and CDR2 SMNVEV (reference sequence). The CDR3 runs 15 residues. The CDR3 reads CASSPRRGAAYEQYF. For the CDR3, the DNA is TGTGCCAGCAGTCCTCGGAGAGGGGCGGCCTACGAGCAGTACTTC.

This clone was counted once. V gene TRBV15 combines with J gene TRBJ2-7; maybe TRBD2 (6 bases). V was pared by 3 bases and J by 2 bases, with 8 bases between. This CDR3 spans 13 amino acids. The V gene's germline CDR1 is LNHNV and CDR2 YYDKDF (reference sequence). The CDR3 sequence is CATSRRGPYEQYF. CDR3 sequence (DNA): TGTGCCACCAGCAGGCGGGGACCCTACGAGCAGTACTTC.

CDR3 region: CASSLAENTFWSGANVLTF. As DNA, the CDR3 is TGTGCCAGCAGTTTGGCAGAAAACACCTTCTGGTCTGGGGCCAACGTCCTGACTTTC. The V and J genes are TRBV28 and TRBJ2-6; no reliable D call. Germline CDR1 MDHEN, CDR2 SYDVKM. This CDR3 has 19 amino acids. V gave up 3 bases and J gave up 1 base, with 19 bases separating them.

The chain is built from TRBV9 and TRBJ1-5; TRBD1 aligns across 9 bases. This CDR3 is built from 15 residues. In germline, CDR1 is SGDLS, CDR2 YYNGEE. V trimming: 0 bases; J trimming: 6 bases; junction bases outside the gene matches: 4. DNA for the CDR3: TGTGCCAGCAGCGTAGCGGACAGGGGCGGTCAGCCCCAGCATTTT. Translating gives CASSVADRGGQPQHF.

The chain links TRBV11-3 to TRBJ2-4; 7 nucleotides match TRBD2. The CDR3 covers 18 residues. CDR1 SGHNT and CDR2 YENEEA come from the germline V gene. Trimming at V came to 7 bases and at J to 0 bases, leaving 15 bases not matched to a gene. The CDR3 loop is CASIMGLAAILAKNIQYF. In DNA form, the CDR3 reads TGTGCCAGCATCATGGGGCTAGCGGCAATTTTAGCCAAAAACATTCAGTACTTC.

The gene calls are TRBV7-7 and TRBJ2-7; possibly TRBD2 for D (5 bases). V was cut by 2 bases and J by 1 base, with 12 bases left in between. This CDR3 is built from 15 residues. Germline CDR1 and CDR2: SSHAT and FNYEAQ (reference sequence). The CDR3 coding sequence is TGTGCCAGCAGCTTATTGGCGGGTTGGTCCTACGAGCAGTACTTC. Amino acid sequence: CASSLLAGWSYEQYF.